These 32 T cell receptor beta chains were sequenced from one sample in a study of shared clonotypes between healthy human individuals (TCRdb year 2020). The library was made by the immunoSEQ multiplex PCR assay. Here the immuneACCESS table is served through TCRdb, limited to in-frame sequences with V and J called. Missing clones are a known gap in these copies; in checked studies unresolved V genes cover under half, and the rest lacks a known reason. A total of fewer than 800,000 clones appear in this sample, about 91% of them only once. The ten largest make up 24% of the sample. For the CD8 naive samples, CD45RO-negative cells were positively selected for CCR7, yielding a CD45RA+CCR7+ population from which TemRA cells were excluded. Sequencing was done on a sample of naive CD8+ T cells sorted from blood. Per the publication, the cell subset or site label means: CD45RA+CCR7+. These receptors were obtained from a man between 25 and 39 years old in good health.

V and J are TRBV7-9 and TRBJ2-2, with 8 positions matching TRBD1. The CDR3 extends over 13 amino acids. Germline CDR1 and CDR2: SEHNR and FQNEAQ (reference sequence). The ends lost 5 bases at V and 7 bases at J; junction bases unmatched: 3. DNA for the CDR3: TGTGCCAGCAGCCCACAGGGGGACGGGGAGCTGTTTTTT. Its translation: CASSPQGDGELFF.

This chain connects TRBV7-8 to TRBJ2-7, with 10 nucleotides matching TRBD2. The CDR3 spans 16 residues. CDR1 SGHVS and CDR2 FQNEAQ come from the germline V gene. The J segment lost 0 bases and the V segment lost 3 bases, leaving 5 bases of the junction unmatched. Written as DNA, the CDR3 is TGTGCCAGCAGCTTTTCTGGGACTAGCGTCTCCTACGAGCAGTACTTC. Amino acid sequence: CASSFSGTSVSYEQYF.

The CDR3 protein is CASSPFGSAYEQYF. The CDR3 bases are TGTGCCAGCAGCCCATTCGGGTCTGCCTACGAGCAGTACTTC. The V call is TRBV14, the J call TRBJ2-7; D is uncertain. This CDR3 comprises 14 residues. CDR1 and CDR2 (germline): SGHDN, FVKESK. V shed 4 bases and J shed 2 bases, with 12 bases lying between them.

The V and J genes are TRBV7-9 and TRBJ2-7, with 10 bases identical to TRBD2. Germline assignment: CDR1 SEHNR and CDR2 FQNEAQ (reference sequence). J gave up 2 bases and V 5 bases, and 6 bases lay outside the gene matches. The CDR3 is made up of 15 amino acids. CDR3 sequence reads: CASSPGSGRAYEQYF. The DNA of the CDR3 is TGTGCCAGCAGCCCGGGGAGCGGGAGGGCCTACGAGCAGTACTTC.

This clone was recorded a few times. The rearrangement joins TRBV7-9 to TRBJ2-7, with TRBD1 matching over 10 bases. CDR3 length: 15 residues. Germline V gene sequence: CDR1 SEHNR, CDR2 FQNEAQ (reference sequence). V shed 5 bases and J 3 bases; nucleotides not matched to a gene: 7. CDR3 DNA sequence: TGTGCCAGCAGCCAGGACAGGGGGGTTGTCTACGAGCAGTACTTC. This translates into CASSQDRGVVYEQYF.

The chain carries TRBV13 and TRBJ2-7, with TRBD1 matching 8 bases. With V trimmed by 5 bases and J by 2 bases, 5 bases remained unmatched. This CDR3 spans 14 amino acids. Germline values: CDR1 PRHDT, CDR2 FYEKMQ (reference sequence). As DNA, the CDR3 is TGTGCCAGCAGCATTGGGACAGGCCCCTACGAGCAGTACTTC. Translated: CASSIGTGPYEQYF.

The CDR3 DNA reads as TGTGCCAGCAGCATAACGACAGGCAGCACAGATACGCAGTATTTT. Translated, it gives CASSITTGSTDTQYF. The V gene is TRBV7-9, the J gene TRBJ2-3, with D possibly matching TRBD1 (6 bases). Germline V lookup: CDR1 SEHNR, CDR2 FQNEAQ (reference sequence). The CDR3 extends over 15 amino acids. Trimming took off 5 bases at V and 0 bases at J, with 12 bases between the two ends.

V and J are TRBV15 and TRBJ1-5; no clear D. The CDR3 length is 17 residues. Germline-derived CDR1 and CDR2 are LNHNV and YYDKDF (reference sequence). V was shortened by 4 bases and J by 6 bases, with 22 bases between the two germline ends. The DNA for the CDR3 is TGTGCCACCAGCACAGGATCCGGGTCCAACGAGGGTCAGCCCCAGCATTTT. This encodes CATSTGSGSNEGQPQHF.

V gene TRBV2 combines with J gene TRBJ2-1; perhaps TRBD2 as D (5 bases). Germline values: CDR1 SNHLY, CDR2 FYNNEI. The V and J ends lost 6 bases and 8 bases respectively, with 20 bases between them. CDR3 length equals 15 residues. CDR3 residues: CASSTAGGVAHEQFF. Written as DNA, the CDR3 is TGTGCCAGCAGCACAGCTGGAGGCGTGGCCCATGAGCAGTTCTTC.

The rearrangement uses TRBV5-4 and TRBJ1-5; D gene ambiguous. The CDR3 sequence is 15 residues long. CDR1 and CDR2 from the germline V gene are SGHNT and YYREEE (reference sequence). The V end lost 1 base, the J end lost 2 bases, and 10 bases lay between the germline ends. The CDR3 spells CASSLNGEGNQPQHF. The CDR3 DNA reads TGTGCCAGCAGCTTGAACGGGGAGGGCAATCAGCCCCAGCATTTT. The full variable domain, its missing parts supplied by reference TRBV5-4 and TRBJ1-5, is ETGVTQSPTHLIKTRGQQVTLRCSSQSGHNTVSWYQQALGQGPQFIFQYYREEENGRGNFPPRFSGLQFPNYSSELNVNALELDDSALYLCASSLNGEGNQPQHFGDGTRLSIL.

As regards this clone: The same CDR3 also results from other DNA sequences found in this sample. The V and J genes are TRBV9 and TRBJ2-5; D not certain. Germline V gene lookup returns CDR1 SGDLS and CDR2 YYNGEE. Trimming shortened V by 3 bases and J by 5 bases, and 14 bases separated the two germline ends. CDR3 size: 14 residues. The CDR3 DNA is TGTGCCAGCAGCGCCAGTGGGCTGGGGGAGACCCAGTACTTC. Its translation is CASSASGLGETQYF.

V gene TRBV7-2 combines with J gene TRBJ1-2; unclear D gene. Trimming pared 10 bases from V and 4 bases from J, leaving 19 bases between. Germline V gene sequence: CDR1 SGHTA, CDR2 FQGNSA. This CDR3 spans 14 amino acids. The CDR3 region is CATLREGSGYGYTF. CDR3 nucleotide sequence: TGTGCCACGCTCCGCGAAGGCTCAGGCTATGGCTACACCTTC.

The genes are TRBV7-9 and TRBJ1-2; D uncertain. The CDR3 spans 12 residues. Germline-derived CDR1 and CDR2 are SEHNR and FQNEAQ (reference sequence). V lost 4 bases and J 5 bases, leaving 8 bases between the germline ends. The CDR3 DNA is TGTGCCAGCAGCTCTCCAGGTTATGGCTACACCTTC. Encoded protein: CASSSPGYGYTF.

The genes are TRBV7-2 and TRBJ2-1; D remains ambiguous. CDR1 is SGHTA and CDR2 is FQGNSA in the germline V gene. V was shortened by 5 bases and J by 9 bases, with 14 bases between the two germline ends. This CDR3 contains 13 residues. The CDR3 region has the DNA TGTGCCAGCAGCCCCCCCTCCTTCACTGAGCAGTTCTTC. Amino acid sequence: CASSPPSFTEQFF.

V usage is TRBV27 and J usage is TRBJ1-6; D gene ambiguous. The CDR3 extends over 13 amino acids. Germline V gene lookup returns CDR1 MNHEY and CDR2 SMNVEV (reference sequence). Trimming shortened V by 0 bases and J by 10 bases, and 7 bases separated the two germline ends. The CDR3 coding sequence is TGTGCCAGCAGTTTATCGTATCCATCACCCCTCCACTTT. As protein: CASSLSYPSPLHF.

This chain links TRBV5-6 with TRBJ1-1; possible D gene TRBD1, 6 bases. Germline CDR1 is SGHDT and CDR2 is YYEEEE. CDR3 length: 14 amino acids. The ends were cut back, 4 bases at V and 1 base at J, with 11 bases in the middle. The CDR3 nucleotides read TGTGCCAGCAGCACCAGGACAGAGAACACTGAAGCTTTCTTT. This sequence encodes CASSTRTENTEAFF.

The chain joins TRBV7-9 to TRBJ2-7; 10 bases are shared with TRBD2. Germline CDR1 SEHNR, CDR2 FQNEAQ (reference sequence). V shed 1 base and J 2 bases; nucleotides not matched to a gene: 11. This CDR3 contains 18 residues. The CDR3: CASSLGARRTSGAYEQYF. The CDR3 coding sequence is TGTGCCAGCAGCTTAGGCGCTCGACGGACTAGCGGAGCCTACGAGCAGTACTTC.

The J gene is TRBJ2-7, the V gene TRBV28; D is perhaps TRBD1 or TRBD2 (5 bases each). The CDR3 is made up of 15 amino acids. Trimming shortened V by 4 bases and J by 2 bases, and 15 bases separated the two germline ends. The germline gives CDR1 MDHEN, CDR2 SYDVKM. The CDR3 DNA reads TGTGCCAGCAGTTACCCCCAGTGGGGGACCTACGAGCAGTACTTC. Its protein is CASSYPQWGTYEQYF.

The chain joins TRBV9 to TRBJ2-7; 7 bases match TRBD1. V was clipped by 0 bases and J by 12 bases; unmatched bases: 6. Germline-derived CDR1 and CDR2 are SGDLS and YYNGEE. This CDR3 has 12 residues. The CDR3 spells CASSVVDREMYF. The CDR3, as DNA: TGTGCCAGCAGCGTAGTTGACAGGGAGATGTACTTC.

The rearrangement links TRBV19 to TRBJ1-3, with D hard to call. Germline V gene data show CDR1 as LNHDA and CDR2 as SQIVND (reference sequence). V lost 6 bases, J lost 0 bases, and 12 bases lay in between. The CDR3 is 15 amino acids. The chain's CDR3 is CASSQTVNSGNTIYF. The CDR3 DNA reads TGTGCCAGTAGCCAAACGGTGAACTCTGGAAACACCATATATTTT.

The genes are TRBV29-1 and TRBJ2-1, with a tentative D call TRBD2 (5 bases). The length of the CDR3 is 15 residues. Germline CDR1 and CDR2: SQVTM and ANQGSEA. V lost 3 bases and J lost 4, with 16 bases in between. DNA of the CDR3: TGCAGCGTTGACGTGACGGGGAGACCATACAATGAGCAGTTCTTC. This translates into CSVDVTGRPYNEQFF.

V usage is TRBV19 and J usage is TRBJ1-5; possibly TRBD1 for D (5 bases). This CDR3 contains 14 residues. The germline V and J ends were trimmed by 7 bases and 5 bases, with 15 bases remaining between them. Germline CDR1 and CDR2: LNHDA and SQIVND (reference sequence). The CDR3 sequence is CASTGEGSYQPQHF. CDR3 nucleotides: TGTGCCAGTACGGGGGAGGGGTCGTATCAGCCCCAGCATTTT.

The chain recombines TRBV6-6 with TRBJ1-2; 8 bases fit TRBD1. Germline CDR1 MNHNY, CDR2 SVGAGI (reference sequence). This CDR3 spans 12 amino acids. V gave up 6 bases and J gave up 8 bases; unmatched junction bases: 5. The CDR3 region has the DNA TGTGCCAGCAGCCTGACAGGGGACGGCTACACCTTC. Translated, it gives CASSLTGDGYTF.

This chain connects TRBV5-1 to TRBJ2-1; 8 positions match TRBD2. The V gene end was trimmed by 0 bases and the J gene end by 6 bases; junction bases not matched to a gene: 5. This CDR3 comprises 15 residues. Per the germline V gene, CDR1 is SGHRS and CDR2 is YFSETQ. In DNA form, the CDR3 reads TGCGCCAGCAGCTTGGACCAGCGGGAGATCAATGAGCAGTTCTTC. Translating gives CASSLDQREINEQFF.

This clone was detected ten times or more. Other DNA sequences in the same sample also yield this CDR3. For the CDR3, the DNA is TGCGCCAGCAGTGAGAATCCAGGGAATAGCAATCAGCCCCAGCATTTT. Translation gives CASSENPGNSNQPQHF. V and J are TRBV10-2 and TRBJ1-5, with D perhaps TRBD1 (5 bases). V was trimmed by 2 bases and J by 0 bases, leaving 11 bases between them. Per germline, CDR1 WSHSY and CDR2 SAAADI. The CDR3 covers 16 residues.

The J gene is TRBJ2-6, the V gene TRBV19; D ambiguous. The CDR3 is 21 residues long. The germline gives CDR1 LNHDA, CDR2 SQIVND (reference sequence). V was cut by 3 bases and J by 0 bases, with 24 bases left in between. The CDR3 spells CASSIRGAIYGTTSGANVLTF. In nucleotides, the CDR3 is TGTGCCAGTAGTATCCGAGGAGCCATTTACGGTACGACCTCTGGGGCCAACGTCCTGACTTTC.

The genes are TRBV6-5 and TRBJ1-1; D possibly corresponds to TRBD1 (5 bases). The V gene's germline CDR1 is MNHEY and CDR2 SVGAGI. Trimming stripped 6 bases from V and 0 bases from J, with 8 bases between. The CDR3 spans 13 residues. CDR3 coding DNA: TGTGCCAGCAGAAGGGGTTTGAACACTGAAGCTTTCTTT. It translates to CASRRGLNTEAFF.

The chain uses TRBV6-1 and TRBJ2-7; tentative D call: TRBD1 (6 bases). Germline loops: CDR1 MNHNS, CDR2 SASEGT. Trimming took off 2 bases at V and 3 bases at J, with 11 bases between the two ends. The CDR3 is 14 residues long. DNA of the CDR3: TGTGCCAGCAGTGAAACTGGACAGCTCTACGAGCAGTACTTC. This codes for CASSETGQLYEQYF.

The rearrangement uses TRBV5-5 and TRBJ1-4, with TRBD1 as a possible D gene (6 bases). Germline CDR1 SGHKS, CDR2 YYEKEE (reference sequence). The V and J ends lost 4 bases and 7 bases respectively, with 11 bases between them. The CDR3 length is 13 residues. The CDR3 nucleotides are TGTGCCAGCAGCCCAACAGGGATTGAAAAACTGTTTTTT. This encodes CASSPTGIEKLFF.

This clone was seen more than once but under ten times. This rearrangement joins TRBV4-1 to TRBJ2-7, with D uncertain. Germline loops: CDR1 MGHRA, CDR2 YSYEKL. Trimming left V 6 bases short and J 2 bases short, with 11 bases between. The CDR3 contains 13 residues. Written as DNA, the CDR3 is TGCGCCAGCAGTGGCAGGATGACCTACGAGCAGTACTTC. Translated, it gives CASSGRMTYEQYF.

The chain is built from TRBV2 and TRBJ1-1; no clear D. From germline, CDR1 is SNHLY and CDR2 FYNNEI. The V gene lost 6 bases and the J gene lost 0 bases, with 5 bases spanning the gap. The CDR3 has 12 amino acids. CDR3 nucleotide sequence: TGTGCCAGCAGGGCATTGAACACTGAAGCTTTCTTT. Encoded protein: CASRALNTEAFF.

Details on this clone: Other DNA sequences in the same sample also yield this CDR3. This sequence joins TRBV9 and TRBJ1-3; D call uncertain. Between the trimmed V and J ends, which lost 0 bases and 4 bases, there was a span of 11 bases. Germline-derived CDR1 and CDR2 are SGDLS and YYNGEE. The CDR3 is 15 residues long. Here the CDR3 reads CASSVDGVSGNTIYF. The CDR3 DNA is TGTGCCAGCAGCGTAGATGGGGTATCGGGAAACACCATATATTTT.